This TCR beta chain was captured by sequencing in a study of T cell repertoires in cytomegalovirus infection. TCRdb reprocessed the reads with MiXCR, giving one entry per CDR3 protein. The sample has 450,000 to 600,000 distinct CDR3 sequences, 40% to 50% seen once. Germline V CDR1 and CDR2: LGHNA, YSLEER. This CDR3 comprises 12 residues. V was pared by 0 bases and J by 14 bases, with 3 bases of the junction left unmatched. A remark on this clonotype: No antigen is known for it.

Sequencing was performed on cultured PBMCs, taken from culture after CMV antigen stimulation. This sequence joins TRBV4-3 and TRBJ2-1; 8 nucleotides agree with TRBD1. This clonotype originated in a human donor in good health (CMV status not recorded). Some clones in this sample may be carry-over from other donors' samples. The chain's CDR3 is CASSQDGTGEFF. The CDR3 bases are TGCGCCAGCAGCCAAGATGGGACAGGCGAGTTCTTC.